These T cell receptor beta chains were read from a single sample in a study of glioma-infiltrating T cells. TCRdb itself ran the multiplex PCR reads through MiXCR, one entry per CDR3 protein. The repertoire includes around 93,000 distinct CDR3 sequences, around 37% of them detected once, and 30% to 40% sits in the top ten. The specimen sequenced was glioma tissue, nonneoplastic brain tissue, or PBMCs (not recorded which). These receptors all stem from a human donor with low-grade glioma or glioblastoma, undergoing nonglioma brain surgery, or in good health (not recorded which). CDR3s include the opening cysteine and the closing phenylalanine or tryptophan. The D gene is left open where the match is weak. Clone size is shown for a subset of rows, as once, few, many or a class of expanded clone.

.,TRBJ1-5,.,TRBV6-2/TRBV6-3,TGTACCAGCAGTTTAGATCTTATCAATCAGCCCCAGCATTTT,CTSSLDLINQPQHF
.,TRBJ1-1,.,TRBV6-2/TRBV6-3,TGTGCCATAGGGGAGAGGGACGGGGAGAGCACTGAAGCTTTCTTT,CAIGERDGESTEAFF
.,TRBJ1-3,few,TRBV5-5,TGTGCCAGCAGCGGACGCGGGGGTTCAGGAAACACCATATATTTT,CASSGRGGSGNTIYF
.,TRBJ2-5,many,TRBV27,TGTGCCAGCAGTCCGGGGAAGGCGCGGGAAGAGACCCAGTACTTC,CASSPGKAREETQYF
.,TRBJ1-1,many,TRBV18,TGTGCCAGCTCACCGGCTGACAGGGAAGCTTTCTTT,CASSPADREAFF
TRBD2,TRBJ2-3,many,TRBV6-2/TRBV6-3,TGTGCCAGCAGTTACTCGCGGATAGCGGGGGCGATGCAGTATTTT,CASSYSRIAGAMQYF
.,TRBJ2-1,.,TRBV7-2,TGTGCCAGCGCACTGGAGACCAAGTTCTTC,CASALETKFF
.,TRBJ1-3,.,TRBV6-2/TRBV6-3,TGTGCCAGCAGTTACTCCATCGCCAGACCTTCTGGAGACACCATATATTTT,CASSYSIARPSGDTIYF
.,TRBJ2-4,many,TRBV7-2,TGTGCCAGCAGCTTATCTCAGGGAAGAAGCATTCAGTACTTC,CASSLSQGRSIQYF
.,TRBJ2-3,many,TRBV3-1,TGTGCCAGCAGCCAAGAGAGAGATACGCAGTATTTT,CASSQERDTQYF
TRBD2,TRBJ2-1,many,TRBV19,TGTGCCAGTAGTGCCATAGCGGGAGGTGCCCATGAGCAGTTCTTC,CASSAIAGGAHEQFF
.,TRBJ1-4,many,TRBV25-1,TGTGCCAGCAGTGAATCGGGGGGGGCCAACGAAAAACTGTTTTTT,CASSESGGANEKLFF
.,TRBJ1-1,many,TRBV7-2,TGTGCCAGCAGCCTGAGTAGGGCGATACCTGAAGCTTTCTTT,CASSLSRAIPEAFF
.,TRBJ1-5,many,TRBV20-1,TGCAGTGCTAGAAAAGGGGAAAATCAGCCCCAGCATTTT,CSARKGENQPQHF
TRBD1,TRBJ2-2,many,TRBV2,TGTGCCAGCAGGATGCGGACAGGGAGCGGGGAGCTGTTTTTT,CASRMRTGSGELFF
.,TRBJ1-4,.,TRBV12-3/TRBV12-4,TGTGCCAGCAGTTTAGACAGGCCAGCTAATGAAAAACTGTTTTTT,CASSLDRPANEKLFF
.,TRBJ1-1,many,TRBV4-1,TGCGCCAGCAGCCTGGGACATTCGAACACTGAAGCTTTCTTT,CASSLGHSNTEAFF
TRBD1,TRBJ2-3,few,TRBV18,TGTGCCAGCTCACCCCAGGACTTGGGGACAGGGAAATCAGATACGCAGTATTTT,CASSPQDLGTGKSDTQYF
.,TRBJ2-6,many,TRBV19,TGTGCCAGCCGGGGGACTGGGGCCAACGTCCTGACTTTC,CASRGTGANVLTF
.,TRBJ2-5,many,TRBV5-1,TGCGCCAGCAGCCCGATCGTGGGCACCGAAGAGACCCAGTACTTC,CASSPIVGTEETQYF
.,TRBJ1-4,many,TRBV12-5,TGTGCTAGCTCACTGACTTCGACTAATGAAAAACTGTTTTTT,CASSLTSTNEKLFF
.,TRBJ2-7,many,TRBV14,TGTGCCAGCAGCCACCGAAGCGGAGGAGGCGAGCAGTACTTC,CASSHRSGGGEQYF
TRBD1,TRBJ1-5,many,TRBV19,TGTGCCAGTAGTATAGTGTCAGGGGGCGACCAGCCCCAGCATTTT,CASSIVSGGDQPQHF
TRBD2,TRBJ2-3,.,TRBV7-2,TGTGCCAGCACCCGCACCGGGACTAGCATGGGGGGTACGCAGTATTTT,CASTRTGTSMGGTQYF
.,TRBJ2-1,many,TRBV6-1,TGTGCCAGCAGTGAGGGGTCGAGCTCCTACAATGAGCAGTTCTTC,CASSEGSSSYNEQFF
.,TRBJ2-7,once,TRBV3-1,TGTGCCAGCATCCAAACCCCCTACGAGCAGTCCTTC,CASIQTPYEQSF
.,TRBJ1-1,many,TRBV12-3/TRBV12-4,TGTGCCAGCAGTTCAAAGCCCGGGACAAAAGAGAACACTGAAGCTTTCTTT,CASSSKPGTKENTEAFF
TRBD2,TRBJ2-7,many,TRBV19,TGTGCCAGTAGTAAAACTAGCGGGAGACCGGACGAGCAGTACTTC,CASSKTSGRPDEQYF
TRBD2,TRBJ2-7,.,TRBV29-1,TGCAGCGCCCGGGGGGGGGGGCGCTCATACGAGCAGTACTTC,CSARGGGRSYEQYF
.,TRBJ2-3,.,TRBV7-8,TGTGCCAGCAGCTTTCGCAGCGAGATGGCCGCAGATACGCAGTATTTT,CASSFRSEMAADTQYF
.,TRBJ2-1,many,TRBV11-3,TGTGCCAGCAGCTTAGATTCCAGGGGGCGGGGGGGCAATGAGCAGTTCTTC,CASSLDSRGRGGNEQFF
.,TRBJ1-2,many,TRBV2,TGTGCCAGCAGTCCAGCCCGGGAGGGTAATGGCTACACCTTC,CASSPAREGNGYTF
.,TRBJ2-1,once,TRBV28,.,CASSIYLCSVLSGYEQFF
.,TRBJ1-6,.,TRBV5-1,TGCGCCAGCAGCTTGGAGTGGCCCCCCGGCAATCAGCCCCTCCACTTT,CASSLEWPPGNQPLHF
.,TRBJ2-5,.,TRBV19,TGTTCCAGCAGTCAGACAGTTTTGGAGACCCAGTACTTC,CSSSQTVLETQYF
.,TRBJ2-1,many,TRBV14,TGTGCCAGCAGCCTGGGGACCGAAGCATGGGTCTCCTACAATGAGCAGTTCTTC,CASSLGTEAWVSYNEQFF
.,TRBJ1-2,many,TRBV5-4,TGTGCCAGCAGCTCCGCAGGGGATTACTATGGCTACACCTTC,CASSSAGDYYGYTF
TRBD1,TRBJ1-1,many,TRBV3-1,TGTGCCAGCAGCCAAGGGACAGGGGGCTTGGCTGAAGCTTTCTTT,CASSQGTGGLAEAFF
TRBD2,TRBJ2-1,.,TRBV4-1,TGCGCCAGCAGCCAAGAAGCGGGGGGCCCCAGGTTATCATACAATGAGCAGTTCTTC,CASSQEAGGPRLSYNEQFF
.,TRBJ2-1,many,TRBV5-5,TGTGCCAGCAGCTTGTTCAGGGACTCCTACAATGAGCAGTTCTTC,CASSLFRDSYNEQFF
TRBD1,TRBJ1-1,many,TRBV9,TGTGCCAGCAGCAAGGGACAGGGCTTGAACACTGAAGCTTTCTTT,CASSKGQGLNTEAFF
TRBD2,TRBJ2-7,.,TRBV20-1,TGCAGTGCAAACCTTGCTAGCGGGAGTGAATACGAGCAGTACTTC,CSANLASGSEYEQYF
.,TRBJ2-3,many,TRBV4-1,TGCGCCAGCAGCCAAGCGGGGCGGGGCACAGATACGCAGTATTTT,CASSQAGRGTDTQYF
.,TRBJ1-2,many,TRBV5-6,TGTGCCAGCAGTTTGGGGGCAGACCATATTAACTATGGCTACACCTTC,CASSLGADHINYGYTF
.,TRBJ1-1,many,TRBV5-4,TGTGCCAGCAGCTTGGACGCCACTGAAGCTTTCTTT,CASSLDATEAFF
.,TRBJ2-3,many,TRBV29-1,TGCAGTCTTAGCCCGAGGCCCACAGATACGCAGTATTTT,CSLSPRPTDTQYF
.,TRBJ1-2,many,TRBV5-1,TGCGCCAGCAGCTTGGCGACGGATAGCTATGGCTACACCTTC,CASSLATDSYGYTF
.,TRBJ2-7,many,TRBV24-1,TGTGCCACCAGTGAGCAGGGCTACGAGCAGTACTTC,CATSEQGYEQYF
.,TRBJ2-7,many,TRBV11-2,TGTGCCAGCAGCCCCCTTGGAGGAGGGAATTACGAGCAGTACTTC,CASSPLGGGNYEQYF
TRBD2,TRBJ2-5,.,TRBV6-1,TGTGCCGAGGGGACTAGCGGGAGGGGGCAAGAGACCCAGTACTTC,CAEGTSGRGQETQYF
TRBD1,TRBJ1-4,many,TRBV6-1,TGTGCCAGCAGTGAAGAAAGGACAGGGGCACCTAATGAAAAACTGTTTTTT,CASSEERTGAPNEKLFF
.,TRBJ2-1,.,TRBV6-1,TGTGCCAGCAGTTTCCCGGGGGGCGACCCCTCCTACAATGAGCAGTTCTTC,CASSFPGGDPSYNEQFF
TRBD1,TRBJ2-1,.,TRBV5-5,TGTGCCAGCAGCTTGTTTTACCTTACAACAGGGGATCTAAATGAGCAGTTCTTC,CASSLFYLTTGDLNEQFF
TRBD2,TRBJ2-2,.,TRBV27,TGTGCCAGCACCAGCGGGGGAGCCGCCGGGGAGCTGTTTTTT,CASTSGGAAGELFF
TRBD2,TRBJ2-5,many,TRBV10-2,TGCGCCAGCCAAACTAGCGGACAAGAGACCCAGTACTTC,CASQTSGQETQYF
.,TRBJ2-1,.,TRBV4-1,TGCGCCAGCAGCCAAGATCACGGCCAGGGCATTCAGTTCTTC,CASSQDHGQGIQFF
.,TRBJ2-2,many,TRBV10-3,TGTGCCATCAGTGAGCTAGCTCCCGGGGAGCTGTTTTTT,CAISELAPGELFF
TRBD1,TRBJ1-1,many,TRBV18,TGTGCCAGCTCACCGGGACAGCCGAACACTGAAGCTTTCTTT,CASSPGQPNTEAFF
.,TRBJ2-2,.,TRBV5-1,TGCGCCAGCAGCTTCTTCGGGGCGGGCACCGGGGAGCTGTTTTTT,CASSFFGAGTGELFF